The rows below give T cell receptor beta chains drawn from one sample of a study of OX40 agonist ivuxolimab in advanced cancers. Repertoires were generated with immunoSEQ multiplex PCR, while TCRdb's copy carries only in-frame clones and drops some. Of more than 60,000 clones listed, around 94% are singletons. This sample comprised CD4+ or CD8+ T cells sorted from blood, obtained in a trial of the OX40 agonist ivuxolimab. The receptors derive from an adult with an advanced solid tumor such as melanoma, head and neck, liver or kidney cancer. Each CDR3 is given with its conserved first and last residue. D genes are given only for firm matches. Where a row states a size, it is once, few, many or the class of an expanded clone; other rows omit it.

NA	TRBD1	TRBV27	TRBJ1-2	CASSHGGQGAYGYTF	TGTGCCAGCAGCCACGGGGGACAGGGGGCGTATGGCTACACCTTC
few	TRBD1	TRBV6-5	TRBJ1-2	CASSPDRAGYGYTF	TGTGCCAGCAGCCCAGACAGGGCCGGGTATGGCTACACCTTC
NA	NA	TRBV4-3	TRBJ2-3	CASSPEGNTQYF	TGCGCCAGCAGCCCAGAGGGAAATACGCAGTATTTT
NA	TRBD2	TRBV27	TRBJ2-3	CASDTGTSGRNTQYF	TGTGCCAGTGATACCGGGACTAGCGGGAGAAATACGCAGTATTTT
NA	TRBD1	TRBV4-1	TRBJ2-5	CASSHLTGGGETQYF	TGCGCCAGCAGCCACCTGACAGGGGGAGGTGAGACCCAGTACTTC
NA	NA	TRBV4-1	TRBJ1-1	CASSQVMDIPNTEAFF	TGCGCCAGCAGCCAAGTTATGGACATCCCCAACACTGAAGCTTTCTTT
NA	NA	TRBV10-2	TRBJ1-5	CASSENRDPHQPQHF	TGCGCCAGCAGTGAAAACAGGGATCCGCATCAGCCCCAGCATTTT
NA	NA	TRBV4-2	TRBJ2-3	CASSRGIRTDTQYF	TGTGCCAGCAGCCGCGGGATCCGCACAGATACGCAGTATTTT
once	NA	TRBV29-1	TRBJ2-1	CSVEGPMASVTYNEQFF	TGCAGCGTCGAAGGTCCGATGGCGTCCGTTACCTACAATGAGCAGTTCTTC
NA	NA	TRBV7-2	TRBJ2-3	CASSLTGSITDTQYF	TGTGCCAGCAGCTTGACGGGATCCATCACAGATACGCAGTATTTT
NA	TRBD1	TRBV5-1	TRBJ1-2	CASSLGRTGLNYGYTF	TGCGCCAGCAGCTTGGGACGGACAGGGTTGAACTATGGCTACACCTTC
NA	NA	TRBV14	TRBJ1-2	CASSHPRGAGELNYGYTF	TGTGCCAGCAGCCATCCCAGGGGCGCAGGGGAGCTAAACTATGGCTACACCTTC
NA	NA	TRBV30	TRBJ2-3	CAWVLRGDPDTQYF	TGTGCCTGGGTCCTTCGGGGTGACCCAGATACGCAGTATTTT
NA	NA	TRBV5-4	TRBJ2-7	CASSLGDANNEQYF	TGTGCCAGCAGCTTGGGCGATGCAAACAACGAGCAGTACTTC
NA	NA	TRBV7-9	TRBJ1-4	CASSFPLGDRSEKLFF	TGTGCCAGCAGCTTCCCCTTAGGAGACCGGTCGGAAAAACTGTTTTTT
NA	NA	TRBV9	TRBJ1-4	CASSVGGATNEKLFF	TGTGCCAGCAGCGTAGGGGGAGCAACTAATGAAAAACTGTTTTTT
NA	NA	TRBV4-3	TRBJ2-6	CASSQDVGIPGANVLTF	TGCGCCAGCAGCCAAGATGTGGGAATCCCTGGGGCCAACGTCCTGACTTTC
NA	NA	TRBV27	TRBJ1-2	CASSVTSSWSGYGYGYTF	TGTGCCAGCAGCGTAACTAGCAGTTGGTCAGGGTACGGCTATGGCTACACCTTC
NA	NA	TRBV7-2	TRBJ2-7	CASSPTPGYRQYF	TGTGCCAGCAGCCCGACCCCAGGGTATAGGCAGTACTTC
NA	NA	TRBV7-2	TRBJ2-7	CASGNWPGPSYEQYF	TGTGCCAGCGGTAACTGGCCGGGGCCCTCCTACGAGCAGTACTTC
NA	NA	TRBV9	TRBJ1-4	CASSVWDQDSDHEKLFF	TGTGCCAGCAGCGTATGGGACCAGGATTCCGATCATGAAAAACTGTTTTTT
NA	NA	TRBV4-3	TRBJ1-2	CASSQDTGNGYTF	TGCGCCAGCAGCCAAGATACAGGAAACGGCTACACCTTC
NA	NA	TRBV5-4	TRBJ2-3	CASSLAGPPDTQYF	TGTGCCAGCAGCTTGGCCGGTCCGCCCGATACGCAGTATTTT
NA	NA	TRBV5-1	TRBJ2-7	CASSLYGGSYYEQYF	TGCGCCAGCAGCTTGTACGGAGGGAGCTACTACGAGCAGTACTTC
NA	NA	TRBV18	TRBJ1-1	CASSPAAWWGDTEAFF	TGTGCCAGCTCACCAGCGGCATGGTGGGGGGACACTGAAGCTTTCTTT
once	TRBD2	TRBV6-5	TRBJ2-1	CASSYLAGYNEQFF	TGTGCCAGCAGTTACTTAGCGGGCTACAATGAGCAGTTCTTC
NA	NA	TRBV4-3	TRBJ1-1	CASSQDMSGFGEAFF	TGCGCCAGCAGCCAAGATATGAGTGGGTTCGGTGAAGCTTTCTTT
once	TRBD2	TRBV7-9	TRBJ2-7	CASSWGTSGVSYEQYF	TGTGCCAGCAGCTGGGGGACTAGCGGGGTGTCCTACGAGCAGTACTTC
NA	NA	TRBV19	TRBJ1-5	CASSIIAGRTLISNQPQHF	TGTGCCAGTAGTATAATAGCAGGGAGGACTTTGATAAGCAATCAGCCCCAGCATTTT
NA	TRBD2	TRBV15	TRBJ2-3	CATSSPGLAGVYTQYF	TGTGCCACCAGCAGCCCGGGACTAGCGGGAGTTTATACGCAGTATTTT
NA	TRBD1	TRBV25-1	TRBJ2-1	CASSEVGTGYNEQFF	TGTGCCAGCAGCGAAGTAGGGACAGGGTACAATGAGCAGTTCTTC
NA	TRBD1	TRBV28	TRBJ1-1	CASSFVPRDRGMGTEAFF	TGTGCCAGCAGTTTCGTCCCCCGGGACAGGGGGATGGGCACTGAAGCTTTCTTT
once	NA	TRBV4-3	TRBJ2-7	CASSQVGGGSSYEQYF	TGCGCCAGCAGCCAAGTTGGAGGGGGATCGTCCTACGAGCAGTACTTC
few	NA	TRBV5-5	TRBJ2-7	CASSFLSNEQYF	TGTGCCAGCAGCTTTCTCAGCAACGAGCAGTACTTC
NA	NA	TRBV7-2	TRBJ1-2	CASSLWADTANYGYTF	TGTGCCAGCAGCTTATGGGCCGATACTGCTAACTATGGCTACACCTTC
NA	TRBD2	TRBV15	TRBJ2-7	CATSDREGRASYEQYF	TGTGCCACCAGCGACCGAGAGGGGAGGGCCAGCTACGAGCAGTACTTC
NA	TRBD2	TRBV7-9	TRBJ2-3	CASSLARDSGGDTQYF	TGTGCCAGCAGCTTAGCGAGGGATTCGGGAGGAGATACGCAGTATTTT
NA	TRBD1	TRBV7-8	TRBJ1-1	CASSPDRDLYTEAFF	TGTGCCAGCAGCCCAGACAGGGACCTCTACACTGAAGCTTTCTTT
NA	NA	TRBV14	TRBJ1-4	CASSQGGALNEKLFF	TGTGCCAGCAGCCAAGGAGGGGCTCTCAATGAAAAACTGTTTTTT